The 2 T cell receptor beta chains listed next were all sequenced from one sample in a study of shared clonotypes between healthy human individuals. Here immunoSEQ multiplex PCR was the method, and the copy in TCRdb shows in-frame clones only, minus some. The sample has under 1,900,000 clones, around 98.5% seen once; the top ten hold roughly 0.35%. The specimen was naive CD4+ T cells sorted from blood. Subset indicated: CD45RA+ positively selected. These receptors were taken from a man aged 25-45 years in good health.

The chain has TRBV18 and TRBJ2-7, with 7 bases lining up with TRBD1. V lost 0 bases to trimming and J lost 0 bases; unmatched junction nucleotides: 5. Germline V gene data show CDR1 as KGHSH and CDR2 as LQKENI. This CDR3 comprises 16 residues. The CDR3 nucleotides are TGTGCCAGCTCACCACCAACAGGGGCCAGCTCCTACGAGCAGTACTTC. This gives the protein CASSPPTGASSYEQYF.

This sequence joins TRBV25-1 and TRBJ2-2; D remains ambiguous. This CDR3 has 16 amino acids. Trimming left V 9 bases short and J 2 bases short, with 19 bases between. Germline V gene data show CDR1 as MGHDK and CDR2 as SYGVNS. Here the CDR3 DNA reads TGTGCCAGACCTCTAATCGGTGAGAAAAACACCGGGGAGCTGTTTTTT. Translated: CARPLIGEKNTGELFF.